This TCR beta chain was sequenced in a study of blood T cell repertoires in COVID-19. Study-wide background: Whether acute or convalescent, the COVID-19 samples came from the United States, Italy and Spain. The analysed material was cDNA or gDNA that came from T cells, B-cell-depleted T cells, or PBMCs.

Recruitment covered fewer than 25 US areas and drew participants whose ages spanned roughly 18 to 100 years. Self-reported history from a screening survey and questionnaire set each donor's cohort. Libraries were prepared by immunoSEQ multiplex PCR; TCRdb keeps only in-frame clonotypes and omits some of them. The profile covers 150,000 to 200,000 clones, with about 88% appearing a single time and 7% to 8% taken by the ten largest. The specimen was PBMCs or T cells enriched from blood (not recorded which). The receptor was isolated from a woman between 50 and 59 years old who had recovered from COVID-19.

The DNA of the CDR3 is TGTGCCAGCAGTGCGGGACAGGGGGACTACGAGCAGTACTTC. Translated, it gives CASSAGQGDYEQYF. V and J are TRBV2 and TRBJ2-7; the match to TRBD1 covers 11 bases. The germline V gene encodes CDR1 SNHLY and CDR2 FYNNEI. This CDR3 is 14 amino acids long. V trimming: 4 bases; J trimming: 3 bases; junction bases outside the gene matches: 2. The full variable domain, in which reference TRBV2 and TRBJ2-7 provide the parts outside the CDR3, is EPEVTQTPSHQVTQMGQEVILRCVPISNHLYFYWYRQILGQKVEFLVSFYNNEISEKSEIFDDQFSVERPDGSNFTLKIRSTKLEDSAMYFCASSAGQGDYEQYFGPGTRLTVT.